This TCR beta chain was sequenced during a study of blood T cell repertoires in COVID-19. Cohorts were determined from participant-reported clinical history. A case of COVID-19 had been met by exposed participants within 2 weeks before study entry. This CDR3 has 15 amino acids. Germline V gene data show CDR1 as SGHDN and CDR2 as FVKESK. Trimming stripped 4 bases from V and 0 bases from J, with 11 bases between. Authors' processing steps: Using reference gene primer amplification, nucleated cell counts were estimated. Sequencing was performed with immunoSEQ multiplex PCR; in TCRdb, only in-frame clones are kept and a portion is missing. V, J and clone size are taken as reported in that table, and D and trimming were inferred from the DNA itself. The sample lists about 350,000 clones; 85% to 90% were seen once.

This clonotype was obtained from a woman in her 30s who had been exposed to COVID-19. The source material was PBMCs or T cells enriched from blood (not recorded which). The V call is TRBV14, the J call TRBJ2-3; unclear D gene. The CDR3: CASSLYTTSTDTQYF. In DNA, the CDR3 is TGTGCCAGCAGCCTATACACGACTAGCACAGATACGCAGTATTTT.